This entry lists 2 T cell receptor beta chains sequenced from one sample in a study of cytomegalovirus exposure and HLA in healthy donors. The PCR had 60 Vbeta and 13 Jbeta primers. TCRdb's table, derived via immunoSEQ multiplex PCR, lists solely in-frame clones and lacks some. The table has 150,000 to 250,000 clones, around 80% seen once. The specimen sequenced was PBMCs. Every receptor here comes from a woman aged 30 to 39 in good health and CMV-seropositive.

This chain links TRBV6-1 with TRBJ1-6, with TRBD1 matching 8 bases. CDR3 length equals 17 residues. V lost 1 base, J lost 3 bases, and 5 bases stayed unmatched. Per the germline V gene, CDR1 is MNHNS and CDR2 is SASEGT. The CDR3 DNA reads TGTGCCAGCAGTGAAGAGGCAGGGGGCGTCTATAATTCACCCCTCCACTTT. This encodes CASSEEAGGVYNSPLHF.

The J gene is TRBJ2-5, the V gene TRBV27; D gene unclear. The CDR3 loop spans 13 amino acids. V lost 8 bases and J 9 bases, leaving 19 bases between the germline ends. From germline, CDR1 is MNHEY and CDR2 SMNVEV (reference sequence). This chain's CDR3 is CASRPGRSLAQYF. The DNA for the CDR3 is TGTGCCAGCCGCCCGGGTCGGTCCTTGGCCCAGTACTTC.